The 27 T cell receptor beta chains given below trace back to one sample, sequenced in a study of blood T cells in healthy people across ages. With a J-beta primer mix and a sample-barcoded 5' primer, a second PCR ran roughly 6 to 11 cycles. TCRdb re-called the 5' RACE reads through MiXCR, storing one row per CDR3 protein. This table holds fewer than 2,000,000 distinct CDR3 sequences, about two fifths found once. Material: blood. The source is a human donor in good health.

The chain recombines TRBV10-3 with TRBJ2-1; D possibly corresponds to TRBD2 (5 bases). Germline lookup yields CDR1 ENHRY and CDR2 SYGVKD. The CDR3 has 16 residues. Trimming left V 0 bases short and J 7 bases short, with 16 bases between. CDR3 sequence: CAISESAGKGGNEQFF. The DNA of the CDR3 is TGTGCCATCAGTGAGTCCGCGGGCAAGGGTGGAAATGAGCAGTTCTTC.

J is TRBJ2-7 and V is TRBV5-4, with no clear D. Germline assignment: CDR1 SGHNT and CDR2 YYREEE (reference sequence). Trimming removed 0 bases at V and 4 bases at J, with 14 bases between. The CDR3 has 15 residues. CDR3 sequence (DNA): TGTGCCAGCAGCTTGGGAGTCGGCAGGCAATACGAGCAGTACTTC. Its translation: CASSLGVGRQYEQYF.

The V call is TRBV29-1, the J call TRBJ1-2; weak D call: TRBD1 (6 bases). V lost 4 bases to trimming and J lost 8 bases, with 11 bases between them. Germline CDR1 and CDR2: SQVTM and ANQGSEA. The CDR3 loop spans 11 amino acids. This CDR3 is CSVVGDTGYTF. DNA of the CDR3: TGCAGCGTTGTCGGGGACACCGGCTACACCTTC.

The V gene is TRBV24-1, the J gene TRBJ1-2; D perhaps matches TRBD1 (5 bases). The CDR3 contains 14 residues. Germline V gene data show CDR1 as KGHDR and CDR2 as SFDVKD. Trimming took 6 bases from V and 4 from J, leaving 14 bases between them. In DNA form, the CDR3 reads TGTGCCACCAGTCAGGATCCGGGACGCTATGGCTACACCTTC. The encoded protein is CATSQDPGRYGYTF.

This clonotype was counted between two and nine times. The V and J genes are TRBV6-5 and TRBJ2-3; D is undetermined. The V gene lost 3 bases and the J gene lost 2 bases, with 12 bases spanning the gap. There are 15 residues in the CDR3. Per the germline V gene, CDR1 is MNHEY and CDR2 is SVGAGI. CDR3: CASSYTPANTDTQYF. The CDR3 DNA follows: TGTGCCAGCAGTTATACTCCAGCGAACACAGATACGCAGTATTTT.

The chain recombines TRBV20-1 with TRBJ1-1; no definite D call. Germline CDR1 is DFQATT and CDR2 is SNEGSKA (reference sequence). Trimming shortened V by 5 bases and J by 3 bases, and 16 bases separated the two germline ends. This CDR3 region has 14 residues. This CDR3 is CSAGSIRWDTEAFF. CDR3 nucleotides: TGCAGTGCTGGTAGTATTCGGTGGGACACTGAAGCTTTCTTT.

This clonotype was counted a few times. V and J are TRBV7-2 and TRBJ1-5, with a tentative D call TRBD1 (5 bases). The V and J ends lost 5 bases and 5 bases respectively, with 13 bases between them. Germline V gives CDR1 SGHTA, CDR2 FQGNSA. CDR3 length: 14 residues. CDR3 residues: CASSPGGGDQPQHF. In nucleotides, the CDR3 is TGTGCCAGCAGCCCCGGGGGGGGGGATCAGCCCCAGCATTTT.

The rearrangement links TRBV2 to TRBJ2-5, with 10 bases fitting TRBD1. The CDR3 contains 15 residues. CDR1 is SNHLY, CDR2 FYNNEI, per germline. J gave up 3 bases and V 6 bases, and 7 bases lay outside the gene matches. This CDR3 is CASRADRGREETQYF. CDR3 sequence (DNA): TGTGCCAGCAGGGCTGACAGGGGGCGCGAAGAGACCCAGTACTTC. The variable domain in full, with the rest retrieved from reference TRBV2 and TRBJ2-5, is EPEVTQTPSHQVTQMGQEVILRCVPISNHLYFYWYRQILGQKVEFLVSFYNNEISEKSEIFDDQFSVERPDGSNFTLKIRSTKLEDSAMYFCASRADRGREETQYFGPGTRLLVL.

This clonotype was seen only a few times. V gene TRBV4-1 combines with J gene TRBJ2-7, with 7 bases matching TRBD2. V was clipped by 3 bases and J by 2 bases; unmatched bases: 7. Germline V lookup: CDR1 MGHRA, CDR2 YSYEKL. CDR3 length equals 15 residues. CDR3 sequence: CASSQRAGLAYEQYF. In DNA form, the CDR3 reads TGCGCCAGCAGCCAGAGAGCGGGATTAGCCTACGAGCAGTACTTC.

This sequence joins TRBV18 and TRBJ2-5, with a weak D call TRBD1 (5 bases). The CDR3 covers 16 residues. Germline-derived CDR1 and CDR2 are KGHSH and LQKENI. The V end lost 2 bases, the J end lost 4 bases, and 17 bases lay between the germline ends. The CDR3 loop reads CASSPVRQGLTETQYF. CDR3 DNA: TGTGCCAGCTCACCAGTCCGGCAGGGCCTGACAGAGACCCAGTACTTC. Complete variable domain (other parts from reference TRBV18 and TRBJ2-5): NAGVMQNPRHLVRRRGQEARLRCSPMKGHSHVYWYRQLPEEGLKFMVYLQKENIIDESGMPKERFSAEFPKEGPSILRIQQVVRGDSAAYFCASSPVRQGLTETQYFGPGTRLLVL.

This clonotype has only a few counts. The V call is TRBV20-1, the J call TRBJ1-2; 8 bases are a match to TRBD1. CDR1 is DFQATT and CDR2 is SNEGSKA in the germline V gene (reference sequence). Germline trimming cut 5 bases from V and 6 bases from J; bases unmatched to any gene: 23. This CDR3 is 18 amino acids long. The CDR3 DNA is TGCAGTGCTTACCCTTCGTCCGGGACAGGTCTTCGAAAAGATGGCTACACCTTC. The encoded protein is CSAYPSSGTGLRKDGYTF.

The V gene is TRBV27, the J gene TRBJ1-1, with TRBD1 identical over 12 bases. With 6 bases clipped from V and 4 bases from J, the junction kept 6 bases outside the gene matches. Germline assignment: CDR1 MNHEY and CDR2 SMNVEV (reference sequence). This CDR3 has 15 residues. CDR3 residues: CASRLGQGAGTEAFF. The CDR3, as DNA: TGTGCCAGCAGGCTGGGACAGGGGGCGGGCACTGAAGCTTTCTTT.

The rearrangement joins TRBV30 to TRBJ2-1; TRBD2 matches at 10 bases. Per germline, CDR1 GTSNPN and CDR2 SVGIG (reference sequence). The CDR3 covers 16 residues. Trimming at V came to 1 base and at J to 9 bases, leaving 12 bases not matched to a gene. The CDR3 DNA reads TGTGCCTGGAGTGACCCAACTAGCGGGGATTGGGGTGAGCAGTTCTTC. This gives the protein CAWSDPTSGDWGEQFF.

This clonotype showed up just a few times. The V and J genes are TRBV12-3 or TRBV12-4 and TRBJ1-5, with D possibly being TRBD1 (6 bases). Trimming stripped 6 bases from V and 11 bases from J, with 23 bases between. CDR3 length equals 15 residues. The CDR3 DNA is TGTGCCAGCAGCCCATCTGTAGGCGGCAAGGGGGCCCAGCATTTT. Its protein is CASSPSVGGKGAQHF.

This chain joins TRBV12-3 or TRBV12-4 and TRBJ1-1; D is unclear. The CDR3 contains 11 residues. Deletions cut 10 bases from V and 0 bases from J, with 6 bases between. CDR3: CANKMNTEAFF. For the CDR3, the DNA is TGTGCCAACAAGATGAACACTGAAGCTTTCTTT.

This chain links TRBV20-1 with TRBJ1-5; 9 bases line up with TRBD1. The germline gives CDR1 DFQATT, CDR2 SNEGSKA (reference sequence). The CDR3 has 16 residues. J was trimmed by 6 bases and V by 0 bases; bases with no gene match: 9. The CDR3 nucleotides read TGCAGTGCTAGAGAAACAGGGGGCATCGTCTCTCAGCCCCAGCATTTT. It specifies CSARETGGIVSQPQHF.

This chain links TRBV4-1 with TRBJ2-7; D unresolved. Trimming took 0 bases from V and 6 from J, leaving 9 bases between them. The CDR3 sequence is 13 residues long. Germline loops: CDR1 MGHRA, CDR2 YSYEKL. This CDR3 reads CASSQDRSAEQYF. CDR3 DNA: TGCGCCAGCAGCCAAGATCGGTCGGCCGAGCAGTACTTC.

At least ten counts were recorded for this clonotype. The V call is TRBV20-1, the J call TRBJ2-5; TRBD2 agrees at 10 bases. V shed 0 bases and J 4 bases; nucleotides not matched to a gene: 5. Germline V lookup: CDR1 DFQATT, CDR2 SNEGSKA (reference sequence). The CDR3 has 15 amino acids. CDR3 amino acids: CSARDTSGAGETQYF. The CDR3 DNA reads TGCAGTGCTAGAGATACTAGCGGGGCTGGAGAGACCCAGTACTTC.

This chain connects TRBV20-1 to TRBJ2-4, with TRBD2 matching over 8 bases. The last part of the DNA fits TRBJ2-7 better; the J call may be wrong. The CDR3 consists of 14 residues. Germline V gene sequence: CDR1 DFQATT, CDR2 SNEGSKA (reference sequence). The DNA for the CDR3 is TGCAGTGCTCATAATCGGGGGGGGACCTACGAGCAGTACTTC. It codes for CSAHNRGGTYEQYF.

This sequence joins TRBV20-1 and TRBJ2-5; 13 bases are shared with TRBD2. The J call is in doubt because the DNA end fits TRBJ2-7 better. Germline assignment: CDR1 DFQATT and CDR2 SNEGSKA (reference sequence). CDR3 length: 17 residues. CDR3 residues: CSASRLAGGGPRDEQYF. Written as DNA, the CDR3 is TGCAGTGCTAGTCGACTAGCGGGGGGCGGACCAAGGGACGAGCAGTACTTC.

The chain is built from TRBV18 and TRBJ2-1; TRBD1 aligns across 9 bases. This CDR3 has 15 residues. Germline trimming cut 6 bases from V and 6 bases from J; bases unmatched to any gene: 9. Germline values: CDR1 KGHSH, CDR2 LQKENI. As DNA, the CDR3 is TGTGCCAGCTCGCCTAGGGACAGGGTTCCCAATGAGCAGTTCTTC. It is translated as CASSPRDRVPNEQFF.

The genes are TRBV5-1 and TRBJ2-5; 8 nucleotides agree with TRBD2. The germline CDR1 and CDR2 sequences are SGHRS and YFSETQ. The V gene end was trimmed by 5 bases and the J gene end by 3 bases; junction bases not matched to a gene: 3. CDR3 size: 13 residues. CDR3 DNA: TGCGCCAGCAGACAAGCGGGGGAAGAGACCCAGTACTTC. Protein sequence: CASRQAGEETQYF.

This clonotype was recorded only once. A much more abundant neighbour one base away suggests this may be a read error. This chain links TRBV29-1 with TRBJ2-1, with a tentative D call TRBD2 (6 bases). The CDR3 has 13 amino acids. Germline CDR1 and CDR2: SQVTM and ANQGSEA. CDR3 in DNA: TGCAGCTCCAGAGGGACTTCCTACACTGAGCAGTTCTTC. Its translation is CSSRGTSYTEQFF.

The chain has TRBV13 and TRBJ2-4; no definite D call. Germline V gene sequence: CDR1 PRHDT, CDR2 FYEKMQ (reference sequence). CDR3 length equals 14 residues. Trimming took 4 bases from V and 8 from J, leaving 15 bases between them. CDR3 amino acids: CASSSGPRGDIQYF. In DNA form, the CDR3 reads TGTGCCAGCAGCTCCGGGCCCCGAGGAGACATTCAGTACTTC.

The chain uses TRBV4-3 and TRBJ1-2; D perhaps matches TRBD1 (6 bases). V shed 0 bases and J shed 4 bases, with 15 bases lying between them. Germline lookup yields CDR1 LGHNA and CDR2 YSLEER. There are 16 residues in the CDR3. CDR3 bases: TGCGCCAGCAGCCAAGAGGTGGGCAGGGGACTCTATGGCTACACCTTC. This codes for CASSQEVGRGLYGYTF.

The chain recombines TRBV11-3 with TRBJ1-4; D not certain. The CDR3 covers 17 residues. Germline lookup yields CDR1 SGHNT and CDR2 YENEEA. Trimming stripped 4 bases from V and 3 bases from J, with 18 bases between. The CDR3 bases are TGTGCCAGCAGCTGGCGTGGAGGCCCTGGGTCTAATGAAAAACTGTTTTTT. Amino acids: CASSWRGGPGSNEKLFF. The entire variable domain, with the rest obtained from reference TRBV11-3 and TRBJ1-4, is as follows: EAGVVQSPRYKIIEKKQPVAFWCNPISGHNTLYWYLQNLGQGPELLIRYENEEAVDDSQLPKDRFSAERLKGVDSTLKIQPAELGDSAVYLCASSWRGGPGSNEKLFFGSGTQLSVL.

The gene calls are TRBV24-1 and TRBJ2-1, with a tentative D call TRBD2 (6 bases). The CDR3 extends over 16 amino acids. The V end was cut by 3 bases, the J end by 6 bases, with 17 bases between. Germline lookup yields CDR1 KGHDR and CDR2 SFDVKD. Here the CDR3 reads CATSDRGLSTPNEQFF. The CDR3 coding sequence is TGTGCCACCAGTGATCGGGGGTTAAGTACCCCCAATGAGCAGTTCTTC.